The present TCR beta chain was sequenced within a study of T cell responses to AZD1222 COVID-19 vaccine. Study outcomes and limitations: Regions left unmutated in variants are reportedly the target of nearly half of spike-specific TCRs.

For this clone: Its antigen is still unknown.

The data were produced by immunoSEQ multiplex PCR, yet TCRdb's version contains in-frame clones alone and is incomplete. The sample has 140,000 or so clones, roughly 88% seen once; the top ten hold 1.9%. This CDR3 is 11 amino acids long. The chain couples TRBV21-1 to TRBJ2-5; the D call in the table, TRBD2, was not verified against the DNA. TRBV21-1 counts as a pseudogene. The receptor was isolated from an adult who received the AZD1222 COVID-19 vaccine. The material sequenced was peripheral blood, taken 28 days after the second AZD1222 dose. The CDR3 loop is CASSLQETQYF. The CDR3 DNA reads as TGTGCCAGCAGCCTACAAGAGACCCAGTACTTC.